This T cell receptor (beta chain) is from a study of blood T cell repertoires in COVID-19. Study at large: The United States, Italy and Spain supplied acute and convalescent COVID-19 samples.

J was trimmed by 4 bases and V by 6 bases; bases with no gene match: 3. Germline CDR1 LNHDA, CDR2 SQIVND (reference sequence). This CDR3 spans 14 amino acids. In the study's own analysis: Scientists estimated how many nucleated cells there were by amplifying reference gene primers. The method was immunoSEQ multiplex PCR; TCRdb's version includes in-frame clones alone and lacks a portion of them. V and J calls and clone size follow that table, whereas D and trimming were derived from the DNA. The sample has approximately 270,000 clones, approximately 85% seen once. Which cohort a participant joined came from the clinical history participants gave.

The receptor's source is a woman in her 50s who had recovered from COVID-19. The sequenced material came from PBMCs or T cells enriched from blood (not recorded which). This rearrangement joins TRBV19 to TRBJ2-7; TRBD2 matches at 13 bases. The CDR3 DNA sequence: TGTGCCAGTAGCCGACTAGCGGGAGGTTACGAGCAGTACTTC. As protein: CASSRLAGGYEQYF.